This entry describes one TCR beta chain. The sample contains more than one DNA sequence encoding this CDR3. The CDR3 is made up of 14 amino acids. V lost 6 bases, J lost 8 bases, and 17 bases lay in between. Per germline, CDR1 KGHSH and CDR2 LQKENI. The data stem from a study of blood T cell repertoires in COVID-19. Measured with immunoSEQ multiplex PCR; TCRdb has only the in-frame clones, and not every one. This sample carries 270,000 or so clones, roughly 84% of them seen once, and the ten largest clones take approximately 1.5%. The sample comprised peripheral blood. The chain is built from TRBV18 and TRBJ2-4; D is perhaps TRBD1 (6 bases). This sequence originates from a human donor with COVID-19, enrolled during active disease. The donor label of this sample is uncertain. CDR3 DNA sequence: TGTGCCAGCTCCCCGAGGGGGAGAGAGGACATTCAGTACTTC. Protein: CASSPRGREDIQYF.